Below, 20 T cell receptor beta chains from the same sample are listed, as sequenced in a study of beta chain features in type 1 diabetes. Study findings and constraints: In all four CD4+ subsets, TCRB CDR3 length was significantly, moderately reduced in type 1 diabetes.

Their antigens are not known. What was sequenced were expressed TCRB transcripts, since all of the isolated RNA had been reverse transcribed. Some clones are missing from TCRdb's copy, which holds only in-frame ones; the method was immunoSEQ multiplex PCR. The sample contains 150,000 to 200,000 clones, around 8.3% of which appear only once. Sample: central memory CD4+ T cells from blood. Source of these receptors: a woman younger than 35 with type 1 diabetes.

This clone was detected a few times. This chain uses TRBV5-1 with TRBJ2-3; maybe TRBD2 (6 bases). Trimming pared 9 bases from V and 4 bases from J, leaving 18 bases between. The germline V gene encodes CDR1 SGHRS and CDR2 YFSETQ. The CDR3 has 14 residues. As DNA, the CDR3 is TGCGCCACCCGCGGAGGGGCAGGTGCAGATACGCAGTATTTT. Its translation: CATRGGAGADTQYF. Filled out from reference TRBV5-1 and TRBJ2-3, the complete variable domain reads KAGVTQTPRYLIKTRGQQVTLSCSPISGHRSVSWYQQTPGQGLQFLFEYFSETQRNKGNFPGRFSGRQFSNSRSEMNVSTLELGDSALYLCATRGGAGADTQYFGPGTRLTVL.

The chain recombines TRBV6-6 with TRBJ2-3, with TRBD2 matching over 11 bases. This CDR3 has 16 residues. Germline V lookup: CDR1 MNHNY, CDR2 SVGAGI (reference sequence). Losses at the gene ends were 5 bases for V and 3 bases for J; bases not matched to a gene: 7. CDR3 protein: CASSTRLAGGTDTQYF. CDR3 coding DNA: TGTGCCAGCAGTACCCGTCTAGCGGGGGGTACAGATACGCAGTATTTT.

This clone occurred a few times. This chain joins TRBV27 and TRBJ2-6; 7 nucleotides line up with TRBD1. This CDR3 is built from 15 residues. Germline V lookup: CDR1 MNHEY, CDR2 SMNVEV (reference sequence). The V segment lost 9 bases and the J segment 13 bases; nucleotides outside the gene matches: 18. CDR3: CASNDPGTAPGVLTF. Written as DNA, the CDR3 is TGTGCCAGTAACGACCCTGGGACAGCCCCGGGAGTCCTGACTTTC.

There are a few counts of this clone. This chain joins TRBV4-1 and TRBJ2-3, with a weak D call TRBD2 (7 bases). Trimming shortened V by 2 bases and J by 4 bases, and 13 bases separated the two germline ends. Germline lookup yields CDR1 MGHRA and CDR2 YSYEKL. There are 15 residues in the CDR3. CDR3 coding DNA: TGCGCCAGCAGCCAACCAGAAGGGGGGGCAGATACGCAGTATTTT. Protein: CASSQPEGGADTQYF.

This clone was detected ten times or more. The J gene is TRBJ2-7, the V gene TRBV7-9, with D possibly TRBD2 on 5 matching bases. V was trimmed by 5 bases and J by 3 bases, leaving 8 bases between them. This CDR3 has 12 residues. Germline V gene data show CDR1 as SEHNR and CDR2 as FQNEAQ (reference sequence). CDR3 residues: CASSPRDYEQYF. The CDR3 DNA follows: TGTGCCAGCAGCCCCCGGGACTACGAGCAGTACTTC.

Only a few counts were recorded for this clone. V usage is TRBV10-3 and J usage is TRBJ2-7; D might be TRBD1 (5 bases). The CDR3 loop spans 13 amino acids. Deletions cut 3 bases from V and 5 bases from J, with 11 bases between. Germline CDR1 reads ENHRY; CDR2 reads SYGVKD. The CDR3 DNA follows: TGTGCCATCAGTGACAGGGCCACCCACGAGCAGTACTTC. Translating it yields CAISDRATHEQYF.

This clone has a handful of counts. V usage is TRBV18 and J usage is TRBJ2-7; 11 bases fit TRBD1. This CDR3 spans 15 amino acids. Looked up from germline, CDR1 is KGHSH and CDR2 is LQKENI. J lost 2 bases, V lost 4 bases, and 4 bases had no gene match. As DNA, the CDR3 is TGTGCCAGCTCACTCCCGGGACAGGGGGCCTACGAGCAGTACTTC. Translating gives CASSLPGQGAYEQYF.

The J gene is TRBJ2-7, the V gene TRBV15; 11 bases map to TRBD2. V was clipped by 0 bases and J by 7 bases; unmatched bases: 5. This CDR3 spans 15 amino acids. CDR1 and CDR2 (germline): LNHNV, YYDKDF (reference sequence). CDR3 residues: CATSRDLAGGLEQYF. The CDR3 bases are TGTGCCACCAGCAGAGACCTAGCGGGGGGCCTTGAGCAGTACTTC. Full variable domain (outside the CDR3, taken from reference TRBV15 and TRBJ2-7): DAMVIQNPRYQVTQFGKPVTLSCSQTLNHNVMYWYQQKSSQAPKLLFHYYDKDFNNEADTPDNFQSRRPNTSFCFLDIRSPGLGDTAMYLCATSRDLAGGLEQYFGPGTRLTVT.

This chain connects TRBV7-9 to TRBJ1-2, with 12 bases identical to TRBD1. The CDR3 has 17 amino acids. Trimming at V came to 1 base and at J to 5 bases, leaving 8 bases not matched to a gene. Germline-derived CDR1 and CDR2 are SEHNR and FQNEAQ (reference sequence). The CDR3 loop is CASSLEGTGGAVYGYTF. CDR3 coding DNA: TGTGCCAGCAGCTTAGAAGGGACAGGGGGCGCGGTGTATGGCTACACCTTC. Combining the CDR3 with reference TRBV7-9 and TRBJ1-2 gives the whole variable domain DTGVSQNPRHKITKRGQNVTFRCDPISEHNRLYWYRQTLGQGPEFLTYFQNEAQLEKSRLLSDRFSAERPKGSFSTLEIQRTEQGDSAMYLCASSLEGTGGAVYGYTFGSGTRLTVV.

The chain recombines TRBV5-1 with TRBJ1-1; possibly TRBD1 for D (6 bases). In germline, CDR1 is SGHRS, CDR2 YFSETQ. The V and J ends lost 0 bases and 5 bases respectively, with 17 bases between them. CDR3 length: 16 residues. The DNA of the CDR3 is TGCGCCAGCAGCTTGGGAAATACAGGGTCTGGAACTGAAGCTTTCTTT. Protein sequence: CASSLGNTGSGTEAFF.

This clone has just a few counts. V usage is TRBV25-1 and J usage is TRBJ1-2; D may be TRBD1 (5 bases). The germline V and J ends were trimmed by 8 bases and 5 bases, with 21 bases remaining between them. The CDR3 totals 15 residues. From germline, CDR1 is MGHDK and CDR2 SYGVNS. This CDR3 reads CASLDSRVGAYGYTF. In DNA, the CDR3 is TGTGCCAGCCTTGACTCCCGAGTAGGGGCATATGGCTACACCTTC.

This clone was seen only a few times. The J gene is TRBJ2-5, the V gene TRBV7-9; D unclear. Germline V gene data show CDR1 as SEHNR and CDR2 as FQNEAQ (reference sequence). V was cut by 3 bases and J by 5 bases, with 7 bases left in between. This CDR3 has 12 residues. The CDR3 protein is CASSFAAETQYF. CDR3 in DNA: TGTGCCAGCAGCTTTGCGGCTGAGACCCAGTACTTC.

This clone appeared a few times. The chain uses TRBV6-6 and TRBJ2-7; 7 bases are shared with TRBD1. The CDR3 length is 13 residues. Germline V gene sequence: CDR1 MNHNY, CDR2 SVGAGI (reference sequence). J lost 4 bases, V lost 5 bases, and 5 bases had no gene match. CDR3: CASSQQGRYEQYF. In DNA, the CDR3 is TGTGCCAGCAGTCAACAGGGGCGGTACGAGCAGTACTTC.

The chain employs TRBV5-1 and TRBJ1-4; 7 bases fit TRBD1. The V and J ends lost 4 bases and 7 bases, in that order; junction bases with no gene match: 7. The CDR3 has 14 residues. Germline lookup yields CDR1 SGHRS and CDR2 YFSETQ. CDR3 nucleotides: TGCGCCAGCAGCCTTGACAGGGCGGGTGAAAAACTGTTTTTT. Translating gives CASSLDRAGEKLFF.

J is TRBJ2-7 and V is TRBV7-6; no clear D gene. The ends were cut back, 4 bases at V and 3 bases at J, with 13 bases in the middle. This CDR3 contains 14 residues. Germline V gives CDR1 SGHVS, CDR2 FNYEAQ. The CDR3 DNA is TGTGCCAGCAGCTCCCGCGGTTTTAGCTACGAGCAGTACTTC. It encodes CASSSRGFSYEQYF.

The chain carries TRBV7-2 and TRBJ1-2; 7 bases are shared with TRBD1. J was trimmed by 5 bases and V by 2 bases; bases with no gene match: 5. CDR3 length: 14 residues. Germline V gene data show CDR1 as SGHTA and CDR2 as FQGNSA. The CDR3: CASSLTGTEYGYTF. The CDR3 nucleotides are TGTGCCAGCAGCTTAACCGGGACAGAATATGGCTACACCTTC.

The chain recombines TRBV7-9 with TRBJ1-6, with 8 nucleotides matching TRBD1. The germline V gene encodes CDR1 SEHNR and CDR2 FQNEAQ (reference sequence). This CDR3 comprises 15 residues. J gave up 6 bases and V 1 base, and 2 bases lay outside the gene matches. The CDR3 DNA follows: TGTGCCAGCAGCTTAGGGACAGGGAGTAATTCACCCCTCCACTTT. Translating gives CASSLGTGSNSPLHF. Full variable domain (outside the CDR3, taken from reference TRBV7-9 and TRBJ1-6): DTGVSQNPRHKITKRGQNVTFRCDPISEHNRLYWYRQTLGQGPEFLTYFQNEAQLEKSRLLSDRFSAERPKGSFSTLEIQRTEQGDSAMYLCASSLGTGSNSPLHFGNGTRLTVT.

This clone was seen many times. As DNA, the CDR3 is TGTGCCAGCAGCTTAGCGATGCTAGGCACAGATACGCAGTATTTT. It yields the protein CASSLAMLGTDTQYF. This chain connects TRBV7-2 to TRBJ2-3; D unclear. Per germline, CDR1 SGHTA and CDR2 FQGNSA. CDR3 size: 15 residues. With 0 bases removed from V and 1 base from J, the gap between germline ends came to 8 bases.

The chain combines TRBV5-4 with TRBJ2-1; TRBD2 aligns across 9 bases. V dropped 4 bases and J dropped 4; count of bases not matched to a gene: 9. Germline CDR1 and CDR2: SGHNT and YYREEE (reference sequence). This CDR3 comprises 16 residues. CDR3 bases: TGTGCCAGCAGCCTTAGGGCGGGGGGGGAGTACAATGAGCAGTTCTTC. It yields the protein CASSLRAGGEYNEQFF.

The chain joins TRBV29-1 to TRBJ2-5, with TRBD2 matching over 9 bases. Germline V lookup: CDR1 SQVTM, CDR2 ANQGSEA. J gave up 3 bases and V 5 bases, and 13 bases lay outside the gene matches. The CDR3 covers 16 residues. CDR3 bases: TGCAGCGTTACGGTATTTGAAGCGGGGGGTGAAGAGACCCAGTACTTC. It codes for CSVTVFEAGGEETQYF.